The T cell receptor beta chain described here comes from a study of blood T cells in healthy people across ages. Study summary: Template switching retrieved approximately one barcoded beta molecule for each two T cells.

Whole-study results and caveats: Long-lived donors had more naive CD4+ cells and higher diversity than aged donors.

Every participating donor contributed 8 to 10 milliliters of peripheral blood through a draw. This clonotype was recorded many times. The target antigen is unknown. A second PCR, run for about 7 to 11 cycles, used a sample-barcoded 5' primer plus a J-beta primer mix. Every cDNA molecule carried a tag from a template-switch adaptor bearing 12 random nucleotides. TCRdb processed the 5' RACE reads anew with MiXCR; each CDR3 protein has one entry. The sample lists about 720,000 distinct CDR3 sequences; 22% were seen once. The germline V gene encodes CDR1 SGHRS and CDR2 YFSETQ. The junction had 6 bases not matched to a gene; V was cut back by 3 bases and J by 7 bases. The CDR3 spans 15 residues.

The receptor was isolated from a man between 65 and 85 years old in good health. The specimen sequenced was blood. This sequence joins TRBV5-1 and TRBJ2-2; 10 bases agree with TRBD2. This CDR3 is CASSWPLAGDGELFF. For the CDR3, the DNA is TGCGCCAGCAGCTGGCCCCTAGCGGGGGACGGGGAGCTGTTTTTT.